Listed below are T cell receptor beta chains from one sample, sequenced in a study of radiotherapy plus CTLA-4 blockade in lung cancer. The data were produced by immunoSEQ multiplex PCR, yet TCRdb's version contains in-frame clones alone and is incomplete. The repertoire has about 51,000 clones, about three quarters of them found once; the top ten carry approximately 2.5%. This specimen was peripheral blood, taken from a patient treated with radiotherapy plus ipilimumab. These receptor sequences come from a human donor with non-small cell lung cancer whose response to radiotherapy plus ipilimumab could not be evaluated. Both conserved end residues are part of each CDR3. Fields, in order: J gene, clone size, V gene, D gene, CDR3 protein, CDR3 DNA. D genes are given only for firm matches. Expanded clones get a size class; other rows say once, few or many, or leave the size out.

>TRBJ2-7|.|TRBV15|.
CATSKYRVSEQYF
TGTGCCACCAGCAAATACAGGGTGTCCGAGCAGTACTTC
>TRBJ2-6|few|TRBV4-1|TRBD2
CASSFASGGRSGANVLTF
TGCGCCAGCAGCTTCGCTAGCGGGGGCCGCTCTGGGGCCAACGTCCTGACTTTC
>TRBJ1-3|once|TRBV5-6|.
CASSSPGGMSSGNTIYF
TGTGCCAGCAGCTCCCCGGGGGGCATGAGCTCTGGAAACACCATATATTTT
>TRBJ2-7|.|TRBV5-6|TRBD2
CASSVTGTSLLYF
TGTGCCAGCAGTGTAACCGGGACTAGTTTGTTGTACTTC
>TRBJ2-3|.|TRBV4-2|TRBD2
CASSQDWTSRTDTQYF
TGTGCCAGCAGCCAAGATTGGACTAGCAGGACAGATACGCAGTATTTT
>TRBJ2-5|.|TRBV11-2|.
CASRYGGASETQYF
TGTGCCAGCCGCTACGGAGGGGCTAGTGAGACCCAGTACTTC
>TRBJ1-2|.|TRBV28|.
CASSLSQGRVGGYTF
TGTGCCAGCAGTTTAAGTCAGGGCAGGGTTGGGGGCTACACCTTC
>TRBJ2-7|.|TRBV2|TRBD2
CASAPRLAGVGDYEQYF
TGTGCCAGCGCCCCGCGATTAGCGGGAGTAGGGGACTACGAGCAGTACTTC
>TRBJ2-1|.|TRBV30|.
CAWSVQVRNEQFF
TGTGCCTGGAGTGTACAGGTTAGAAATGAGCAGTTCTTC
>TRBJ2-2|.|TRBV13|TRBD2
CASSLVFRTSGGRTGELFF
TGTGCCAGCAGCTTGGTCTTCCGGACTAGCGGGGGGAGGACCGGGGAGCTGTTTTTT
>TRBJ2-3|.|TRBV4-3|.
CASSRGGGRADTQYF
TGCGCCAGCAGCCGGGGAGGGGGGCGTGCAGATACGCAGTATTTT
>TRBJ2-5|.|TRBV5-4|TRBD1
CASSRPGQGAQETQYF
TGTGCCAGCAGCCGACCGGGACAGGGGGCGCAGGAGACCCAGTACTTC
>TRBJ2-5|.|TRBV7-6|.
CASSLSETQYF
TGTGCCAGCAGCTTGTCTGAGACCCAGTACTTC
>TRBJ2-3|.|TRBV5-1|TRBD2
CASSAERGGPGTDTQYF
TGCGCCAGCAGCGCGGAGCGGGGGGGCCCCGGCACAGATACGCAGTATTTT
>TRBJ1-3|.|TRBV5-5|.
CASSNLGGPGNTIYF
TGTGCCAGCAGCAATTTGGGAGGGCCTGGAAACACCATATATTTT
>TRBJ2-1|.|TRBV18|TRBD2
CASSAGLAGGDEQFF
TGTGCCAGCTCAGCGGGACTAGCGGGAGGTGATGAGCAGTTCTTC
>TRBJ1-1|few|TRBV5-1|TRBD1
CASSLGTGGEAFF
TGCGCCAGCAGCTTGGGGACAGGGGGTGAAGCTTTCTTT
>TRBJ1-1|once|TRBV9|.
CASSGYRGSRTEAFF
TGTGCCAGCAGCGGTTACCGGGGGAGTCGAACTGAAGCTTTCTTT
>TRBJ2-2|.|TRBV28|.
CASRLPQGAAGGQGTGELFF
TGTGCCAGCAGGTTACCCCAGGGGGCCGCGGGAGGGCAGGGCACCGGGGAGCTGTTTTTT
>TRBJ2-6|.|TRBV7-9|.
CASSLAAQGRSGANVLTF
TGTGCCAGCAGCTTAGCGGCACAGGGTCGTTCCGGGGCCAACGTCCTGACTTTC
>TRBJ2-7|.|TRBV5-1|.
CASSLQSASDNEQYF
TGCGCCAGCAGCTTGCAATCCGCTAGCGACAACGAGCAGTACTTC
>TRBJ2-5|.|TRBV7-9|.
CASSLQDTLGETQYF
TGTGCCAGCAGCTTACAGGACACTCTGGGAGAGACCCAGTACTTC
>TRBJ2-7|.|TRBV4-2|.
CASSQAWRSGSSYEQYF
TGTGCCAGCAGCCAAGCCTGGAGGAGCGGTAGCTCCTACGAGCAGTACTTC
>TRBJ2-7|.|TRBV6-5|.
CASSYTQGGPYEQYF
TGTGCCAGCAGTTACACACAGGGGGGGCCTTACGAGCAGTACTTC
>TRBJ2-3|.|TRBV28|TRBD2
CASSLLLADTDTQYF
TGTGCCAGCAGTTTGTTACTAGCGGACACAGATACGCAGTATTTT
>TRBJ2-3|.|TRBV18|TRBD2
CASSPRRLAGGKKSTDTQYF
TGTGCCAGCTCACCAAGGCGGCTAGCGGGAGGGAAGAAAAGCACAGATACGCAGTATTTT
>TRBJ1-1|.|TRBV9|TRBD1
CASSVDSQGADTEAFF
TGTGCCAGCAGCGTAGATTCCCAGGGGGCGGACACTGAAGCTTTCTTT
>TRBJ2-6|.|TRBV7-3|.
CASSLRGPGANVLTF
TGTGCCAGCAGCTTAAGGGGGCCCGGGGCCAACGTCCTGACTTTC
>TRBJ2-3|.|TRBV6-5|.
CASRSQGDTQYF
TGTGCCAGCAGATCCCAGGGGGATACGCAGTATTTT
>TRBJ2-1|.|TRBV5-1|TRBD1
CASSFRTGYNEQFF
TGCGCCAGCAGCTTTCGGACAGGGTACAATGAGCAGTTCTTC
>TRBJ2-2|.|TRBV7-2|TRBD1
CASSSDRVPTGELFF
TGTGCCAGCAGCTCCGACAGGGTCCCCACCGGGGAGCTGTTTTTT
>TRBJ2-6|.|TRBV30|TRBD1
CAWSARGIGLGGANVLTF
TGTGCCTGGAGTGCCAGGGGGATAGGTTTAGGCGGGGCCAACGTCCTGACTTTC
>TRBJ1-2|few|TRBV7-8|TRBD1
CASSSQGTEPTRGYTF
TGTGCCAGCAGCTCACAGGGGACAGAACCAACGAGGGGCTACACCTTC
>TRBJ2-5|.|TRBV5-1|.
CASSLAWEETQYF
TGCGCCAGCAGCTTGGCCTGGGAGGAGACCCAGTACTTC
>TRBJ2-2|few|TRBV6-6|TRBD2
CASSYSGGDTGELFF
TGTGCCAGCAGTTACTCCGGGGGGGACACCGGGGAGCTGTTTTTT
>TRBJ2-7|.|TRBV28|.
CASSSPYEQYF
TGTGCCAGCAGTAGCCCCTACGAGCAGTACTTC
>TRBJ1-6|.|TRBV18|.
CASSPLENSPLHF
TGTGCCAGCTCACCATTAGAAAATTCACCCCTCCACTTT
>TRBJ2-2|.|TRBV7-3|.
CASGSGGELFF
TGTGCCAGCGGGTCGGGAGGGGAGCTGTTTTTT
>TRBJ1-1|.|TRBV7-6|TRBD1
CASSSNRGNTEAFF
TGTGCCAGCAGCTCGAACAGGGGAAACACTGAAGCTTTCTTT
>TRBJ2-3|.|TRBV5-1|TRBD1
CASSLRTGVGTDTQYF
TGCGCCAGCAGCTTGCGGACAGGGGTGGGCACAGATACGCAGTATTTT
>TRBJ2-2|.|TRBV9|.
CASSAGTGSYTGELFF
TGTGCCAGCAGCGCGGGGACTGGATCGTACACCGGGGAGCTGTTTTTT
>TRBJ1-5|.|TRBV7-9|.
CASSLGGGDINQPQHF
TGTGCCAGCAGCTTAGGAGGGGGGGACATTAATCAGCCCCAGCATTTT
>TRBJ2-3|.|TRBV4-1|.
CASSQDLGAGRGDTQYF
TGCGCCAGCAGCCAAGATCTAGGGGCAGGGCGCGGAGATACGCAGTATTTT
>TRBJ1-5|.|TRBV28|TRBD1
CASSLGTAYQPQHF
TGTGCCAGCAGTCTCGGGACAGCCTATCAGCCCCAGCATTTT
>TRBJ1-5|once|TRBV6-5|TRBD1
CASNPRDSGNQPQHF
TGTGCCAGCAACCCCCGGGACAGTGGGAATCAGCCCCAGCATTTT
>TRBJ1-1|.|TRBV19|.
CASSSSRRENTEAFF
TGTGCCAGTAGTTCTTCCAGGAGGGAGAACACTGAAGCTTTCTTT
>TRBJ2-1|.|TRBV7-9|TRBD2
CARASGRANEQFF
TGTGCCAGGGCTAGCGGGAGGGCCAATGAGCAGTTCTTC
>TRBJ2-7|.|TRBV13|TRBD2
CASSLGLSGRVGEQYF
TGTGCCAGCAGCTTAGGTCTTAGCGGGAGGGTAGGTGAGCAGTACTTC
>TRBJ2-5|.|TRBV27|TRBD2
CASSSGTSAETQYF
TGTGCCAGCAGTTCCGGGACTAGTGCAGAGACCCAGTACTTC
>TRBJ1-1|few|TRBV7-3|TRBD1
CASSPWDRNTEAFF
TGTGCCAGCAGCCCCTGGGACAGGAACACTGAAGCTTTCTTT
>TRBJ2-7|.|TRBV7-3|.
CASRSAGTAGGEQYF
TGTGCCAGCAGGTCGGCGGGGACTGCTGGGGGCGAGCAGTACTTC
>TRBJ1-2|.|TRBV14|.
CASSQGGHSYGYTF
TGTGCCAGCAGCCAAGGGGGCCACTCCTATGGCTACACCTTC
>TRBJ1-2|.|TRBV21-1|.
CASSTRGRNSFNYGYTF
TGTGCCAGCAGCACCCGGGGGAGGAACAGCTTTAACTATGGCTACACCTTC
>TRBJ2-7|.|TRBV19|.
CASSRGRNYEQYF
TGTGCCAGTAGTCGGGGGAGAAACTACGAGCAGTACTTC